This entry features one TCR beta chain sequence. The V end was cut by 5 bases, the J end by 1 base, with 11 bases between. The CDR3 length is 15 residues. Germline V gene sequence: CDR1 MNHEY, CDR2 SMNVEV (reference sequence). The study enrolled healthy HIV-negative adults without recent acute infections or vaccinations as donors. This sample was taken from a study of shared clonotypes between healthy human individuals. Libraries were prepared by immunoSEQ multiplex PCR; TCRdb keeps only in-frame clonotypes and omits some of them. The sample lists about 510,000 clones, 75% to 80% occurring once. This TCR was sampled from a woman aged 35 to 49 in good health. Some clones in this sample may be carry-over from other donors' samples. This chain uses TRBV27 with TRBJ2-2; D perhaps matches TRBD2 (5 bases). Material for sequencing was PBMCs. The CDR3 here is CASSPWTQNTGELFF. For the CDR3, the DNA is TGTGCCAGCAGTCCCTGGACTCAGAACACCGGGGAGCTGTTTTTT.